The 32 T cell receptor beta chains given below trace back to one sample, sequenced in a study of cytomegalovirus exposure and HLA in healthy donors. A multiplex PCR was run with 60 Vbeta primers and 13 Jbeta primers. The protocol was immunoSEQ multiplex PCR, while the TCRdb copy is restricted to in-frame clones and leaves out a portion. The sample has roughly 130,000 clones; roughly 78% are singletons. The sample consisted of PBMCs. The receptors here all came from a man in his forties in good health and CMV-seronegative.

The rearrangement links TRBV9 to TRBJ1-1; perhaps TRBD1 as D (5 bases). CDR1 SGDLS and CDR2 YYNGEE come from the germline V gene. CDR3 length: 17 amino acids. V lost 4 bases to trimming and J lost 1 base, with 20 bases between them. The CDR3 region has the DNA TGTGCCAGCAGCCCCCGGGTCGGCGGGGGGAGGAACACTGAAGCTTTCTTT. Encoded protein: CASSPRVGGGRNTEAFF.

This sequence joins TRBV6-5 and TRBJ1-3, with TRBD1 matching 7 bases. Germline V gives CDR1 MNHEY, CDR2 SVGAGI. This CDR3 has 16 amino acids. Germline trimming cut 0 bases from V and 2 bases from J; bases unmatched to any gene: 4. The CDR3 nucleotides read TGTGCCAGCAGTTACTCCTCGGACAGGACTGGAAACACCATATATTTT. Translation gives CASSYSSDRTGNTIYF.

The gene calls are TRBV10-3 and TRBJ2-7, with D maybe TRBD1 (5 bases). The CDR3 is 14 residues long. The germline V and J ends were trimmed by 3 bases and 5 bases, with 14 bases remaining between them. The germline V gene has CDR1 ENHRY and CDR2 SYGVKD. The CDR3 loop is CAISDTGQRHEQYF. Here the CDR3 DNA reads TGTGCCATCAGTGATACAGGCCAGAGACACGAGCAGTACTTC.

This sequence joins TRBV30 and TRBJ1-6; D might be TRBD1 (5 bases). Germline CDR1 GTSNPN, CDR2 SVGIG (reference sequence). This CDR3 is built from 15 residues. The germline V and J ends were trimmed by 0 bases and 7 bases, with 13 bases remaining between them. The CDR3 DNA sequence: TGTGCCTGGAGTGTGCCCCCAGGGTGGAATTCACCCCTCCACTTT. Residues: CAWSVPPGWNSPLHF.

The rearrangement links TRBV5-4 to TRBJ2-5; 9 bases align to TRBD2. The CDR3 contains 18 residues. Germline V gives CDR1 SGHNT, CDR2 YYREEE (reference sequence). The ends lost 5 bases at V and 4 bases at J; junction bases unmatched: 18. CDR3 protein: CASRPSGTSPENLETQYF. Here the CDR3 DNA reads TGTGCCAGCAGGCCTTCCGGGACTAGCCCGGAGAATTTAGAGACCCAGTACTTC.

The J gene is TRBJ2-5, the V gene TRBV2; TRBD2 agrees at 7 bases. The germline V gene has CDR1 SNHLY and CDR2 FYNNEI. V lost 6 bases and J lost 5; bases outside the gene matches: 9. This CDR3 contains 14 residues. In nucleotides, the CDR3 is TGTGCCAGCAGGGCAAGAATGGGGGGGGAGACCCAGTACTTC. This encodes CASRARMGGETQYF.

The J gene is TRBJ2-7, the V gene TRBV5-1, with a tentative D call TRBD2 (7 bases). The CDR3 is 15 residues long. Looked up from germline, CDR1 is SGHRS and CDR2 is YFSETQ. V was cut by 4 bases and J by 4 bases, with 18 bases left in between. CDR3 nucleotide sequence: TGCGCCAGCAGCCCCGGTGGGGGGGCGCAGTACGAGCAGTACTTC. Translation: CASSPGGGAQYEQYF.

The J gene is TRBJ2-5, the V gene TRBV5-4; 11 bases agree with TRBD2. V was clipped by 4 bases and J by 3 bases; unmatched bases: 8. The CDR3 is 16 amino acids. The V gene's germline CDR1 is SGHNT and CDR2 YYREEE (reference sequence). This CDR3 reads CASSPGTSGPKETQYF. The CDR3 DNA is TGTGCCAGCAGCCCCGGGACTAGCGGACCGAAAGAGACCCAGTACTTC.

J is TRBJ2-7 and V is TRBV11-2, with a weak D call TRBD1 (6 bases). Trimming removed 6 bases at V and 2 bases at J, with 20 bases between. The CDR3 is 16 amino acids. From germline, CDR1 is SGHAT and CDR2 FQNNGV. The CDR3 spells CASSPGRDTNAYEQYF. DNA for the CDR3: TGTGCCAGCAGTCCAGGCCGGGACACGAACGCCTACGAGCAGTACTTC.

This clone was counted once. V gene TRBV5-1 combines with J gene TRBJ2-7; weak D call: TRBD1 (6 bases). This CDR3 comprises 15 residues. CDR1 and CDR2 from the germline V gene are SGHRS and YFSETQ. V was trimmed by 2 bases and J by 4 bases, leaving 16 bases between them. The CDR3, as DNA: TGCGCCAGCAGCTTAACCGGGACACTTCATTACGAGCAGTACTTC. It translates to CASSLTGTLHYEQYF.

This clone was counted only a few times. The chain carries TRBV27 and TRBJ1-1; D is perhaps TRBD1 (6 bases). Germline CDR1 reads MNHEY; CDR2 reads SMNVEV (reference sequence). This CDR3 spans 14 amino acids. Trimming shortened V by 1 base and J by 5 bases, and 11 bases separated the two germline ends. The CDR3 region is CASSLYRDGTEAFF. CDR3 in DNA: TGTGCCAGCAGTTTATACAGGGATGGGACTGAAGCTTTCTTT.

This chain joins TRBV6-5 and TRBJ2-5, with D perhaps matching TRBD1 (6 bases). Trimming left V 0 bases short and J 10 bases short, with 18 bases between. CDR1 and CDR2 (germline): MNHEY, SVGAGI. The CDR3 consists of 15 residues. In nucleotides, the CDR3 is TGTGCCAGCAGTTACTCCCTGGGGGCGGCCGGGGACCAGTACTTC. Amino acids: CASSYSLGAAGDQYF.

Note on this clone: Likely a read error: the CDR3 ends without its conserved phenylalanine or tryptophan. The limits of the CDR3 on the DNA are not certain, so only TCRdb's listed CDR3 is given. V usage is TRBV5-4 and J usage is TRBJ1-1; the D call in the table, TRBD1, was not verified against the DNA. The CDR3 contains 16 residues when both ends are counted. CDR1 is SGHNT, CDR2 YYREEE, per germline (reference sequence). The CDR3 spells CASSNRDRVGYTEALV.

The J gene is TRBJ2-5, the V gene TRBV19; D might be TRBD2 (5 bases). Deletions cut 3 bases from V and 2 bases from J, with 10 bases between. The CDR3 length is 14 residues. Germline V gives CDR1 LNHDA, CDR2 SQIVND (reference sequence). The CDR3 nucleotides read TGTGCCAGTAGTATCGGCCCGGGGCAAGAGACCCAGTACTTC. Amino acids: CASSIGPGQETQYF. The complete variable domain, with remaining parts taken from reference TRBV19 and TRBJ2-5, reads DGGITQSPKYLFRKEGQNVTLSCEQNLNHDAMYWYRQDPGQGLRLIYYSQIVNDFQKGDIAEGYSVSREKKESFPLTVTSAQKNPTAFYLCASSIGPGQETQYFGPGTRLLVL.

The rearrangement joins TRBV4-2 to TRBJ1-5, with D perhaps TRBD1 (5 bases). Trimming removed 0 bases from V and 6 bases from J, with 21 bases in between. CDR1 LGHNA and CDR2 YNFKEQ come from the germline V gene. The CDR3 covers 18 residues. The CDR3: CASSQDFSDSAFRQPQHF. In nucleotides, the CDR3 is TGTGCCAGCAGCCAAGACTTCAGCGACAGCGCTTTTCGTCAGCCCCAGCATTTT.

CDR3 DNA sequence: TGTGCCAGCAGCCCCTCGGACAGGGCTGGGGCCAACGTCCTGACTTTC. Encoded protein: CASSPSDRAGANVLTF. The chain combines TRBV2 with TRBJ2-6; TRBD1 aligns across 8 bases. The V and J ends lost 6 bases and 2 bases, in that order; junction bases with no gene match: 6. Germline lookup yields CDR1 SNHLY and CDR2 FYNNEI. This CDR3 contains 16 residues.

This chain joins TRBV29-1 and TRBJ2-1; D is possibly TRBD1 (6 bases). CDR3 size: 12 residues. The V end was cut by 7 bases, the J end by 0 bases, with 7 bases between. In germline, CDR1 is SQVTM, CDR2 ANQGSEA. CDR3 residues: CSGRGSYNEQFF. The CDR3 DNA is TGCAGCGGCAGGGGCTCCTACAATGAGCAGTTCTTC.

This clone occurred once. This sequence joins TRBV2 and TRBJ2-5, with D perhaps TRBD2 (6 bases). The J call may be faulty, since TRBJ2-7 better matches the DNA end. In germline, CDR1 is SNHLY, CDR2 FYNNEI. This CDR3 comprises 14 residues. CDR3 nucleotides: TGTGCCAGCAGACCGTTTACTAGCTCGTACGAGCAGTACTTC. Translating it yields CASRPFTSSYEQYF.

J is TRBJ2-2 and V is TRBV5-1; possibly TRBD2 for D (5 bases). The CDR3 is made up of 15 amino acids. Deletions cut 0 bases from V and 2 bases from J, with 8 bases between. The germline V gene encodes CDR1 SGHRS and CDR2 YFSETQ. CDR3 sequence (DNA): TGCGCCAGCAGCTTGGTTCCGGGAAACACCGGGGAGCTGTTTTTT. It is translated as CASSLVPGNTGELFF. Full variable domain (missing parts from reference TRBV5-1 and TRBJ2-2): KAGVTQTPRYLIKTRGQQVTLSCSPISGHRSVSWYQQTPGQGLQFLFEYFSETQRNKGNFPGRFSGRQFSNSRSEMNVSTLELGDSALYLCASSLVPGNTGELFFGEGSRLTVL.

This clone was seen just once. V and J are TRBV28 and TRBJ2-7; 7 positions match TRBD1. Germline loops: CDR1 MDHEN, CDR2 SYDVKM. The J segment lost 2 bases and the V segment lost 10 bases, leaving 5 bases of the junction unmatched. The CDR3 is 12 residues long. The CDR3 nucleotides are TGTGCCATTTCCGGGACAGCCTACGAGCAGTACTTC. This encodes CAISGTAYEQYF.

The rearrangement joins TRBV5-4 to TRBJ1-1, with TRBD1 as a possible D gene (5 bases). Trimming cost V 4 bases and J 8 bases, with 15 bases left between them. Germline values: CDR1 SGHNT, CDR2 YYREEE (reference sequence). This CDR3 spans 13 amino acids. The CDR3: CASSPQGAAEAFF. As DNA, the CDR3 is TGTGCCAGCAGCCCCCAGGGCGCAGCAGAAGCTTTCTTT. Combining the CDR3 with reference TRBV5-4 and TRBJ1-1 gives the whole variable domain ETGVTQSPTHLIKTRGQQVTLRCSSQSGHNTVSWYQQALGQGPQFIFQYYREEENGRGNFPPRFSGLQFPNYSSELNVNALELDDSALYLCASSPQGAAEAFFGQGTRLTVV.

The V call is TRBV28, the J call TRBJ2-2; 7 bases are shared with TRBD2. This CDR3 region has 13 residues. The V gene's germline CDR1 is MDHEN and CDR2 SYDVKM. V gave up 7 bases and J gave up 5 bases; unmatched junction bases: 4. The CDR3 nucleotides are TGTGCCAGCAATGGGAGGGTGACCGGGGAGCTGTTTTTT. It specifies CASNGRVTGELFF.

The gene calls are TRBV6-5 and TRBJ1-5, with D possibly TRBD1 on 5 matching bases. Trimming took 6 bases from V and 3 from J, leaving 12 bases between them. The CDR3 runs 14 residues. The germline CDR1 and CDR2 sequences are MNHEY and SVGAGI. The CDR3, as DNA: TGTGCCAGCAGCCGCGACAGCCTCAATCAGCCCCAGCATTTT. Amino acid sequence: CASSRDSLNQPQHF.

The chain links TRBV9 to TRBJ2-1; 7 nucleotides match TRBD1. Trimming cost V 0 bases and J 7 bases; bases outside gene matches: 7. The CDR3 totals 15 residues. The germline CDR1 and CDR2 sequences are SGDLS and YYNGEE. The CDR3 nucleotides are TGTGCCAGCAGCGTAGGGGTAGGGGGCGGGAATGAGCAGTTCTTC. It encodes CASSVGVGGGNEQFF.

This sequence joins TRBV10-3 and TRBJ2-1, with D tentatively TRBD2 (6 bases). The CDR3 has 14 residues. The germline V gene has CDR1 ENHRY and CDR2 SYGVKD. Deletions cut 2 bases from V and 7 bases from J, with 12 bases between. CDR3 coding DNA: TGTGCCATCAGTGAGGTTCTAGCGAGTAATGAGCAGTTCTTC. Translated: CAISEVLASNEQFF.

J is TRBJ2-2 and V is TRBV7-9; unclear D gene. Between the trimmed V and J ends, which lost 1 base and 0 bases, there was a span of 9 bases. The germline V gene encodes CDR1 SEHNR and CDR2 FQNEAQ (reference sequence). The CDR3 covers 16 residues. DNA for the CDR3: TGTGCCAGCAGCTTAGGGGTTAGCACGAACACCGGGGAGCTGTTTTTT. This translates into CASSLGVSTNTGELFF.

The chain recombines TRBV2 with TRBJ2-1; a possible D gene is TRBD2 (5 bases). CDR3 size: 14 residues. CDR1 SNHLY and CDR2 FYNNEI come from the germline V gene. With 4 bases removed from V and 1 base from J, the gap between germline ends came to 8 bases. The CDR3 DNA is TGTGCCAGCAGTGGGCGAGGGTCCTACAATGAGCAGTTCTTC. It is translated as CASSGRGSYNEQFF.

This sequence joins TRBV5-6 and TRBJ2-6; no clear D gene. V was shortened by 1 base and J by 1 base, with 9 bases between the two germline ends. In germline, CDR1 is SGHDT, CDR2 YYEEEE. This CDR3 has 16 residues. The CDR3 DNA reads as TGTGCCAGCAGCTTGCCCCTTAGTTCTGGGGCCAACGTCCTGACTTTC. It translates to CASSLPLSSGANVLTF. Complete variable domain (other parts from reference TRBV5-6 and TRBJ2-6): DAGVTQSPTHLIKTRGQQVTLRCSPKSGHDTVSWYQQALGQGPQFIFQYYEEEERQRGNFPDRFSGHQFPNYSSELNVNALLLGDSALYLCASSLPLSSGANVLTFGAGSRLTVL.

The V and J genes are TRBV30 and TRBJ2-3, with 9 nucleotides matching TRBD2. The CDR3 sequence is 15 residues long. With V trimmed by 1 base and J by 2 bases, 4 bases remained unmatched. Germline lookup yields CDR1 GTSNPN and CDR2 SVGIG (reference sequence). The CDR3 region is CAWSGAGGITDTQYF. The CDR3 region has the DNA TGTGCCTGGAGTGGCGCGGGGGGGATCACAGATACGCAGTATTTT.

This CDR3 reads CASSRGHSNTGELFF. CDR3 coding DNA: TGTGCCAGCAGTCGAGGGCACTCGAACACCGGGGAGCTGTTTTTT. The rearrangement uses TRBV28 and TRBJ2-2; maybe TRBD2 (5 bases). V lost 5 bases and J 0 bases, leaving 10 bases between the germline ends. This CDR3 is built from 15 residues. Germline CDR1 MDHEN, CDR2 SYDVKM.

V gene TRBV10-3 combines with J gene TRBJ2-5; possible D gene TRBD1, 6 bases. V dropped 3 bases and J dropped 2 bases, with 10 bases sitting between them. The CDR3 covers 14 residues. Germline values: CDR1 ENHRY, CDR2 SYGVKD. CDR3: CAISERTEQETQYF. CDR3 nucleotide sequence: TGTGCCATCAGTGAAAGGACAGAACAAGAGACCCAGTACTTC.

CDR3 sequence (DNA): TGTGCCAGCAGCGCCTCACCCACCGGCTCCTACGAGCAGTACTTC. It codes for CASSASPTGSYEQYF. The rearrangement uses TRBV9 and TRBJ2-7; D unresolved. Trimming took 3 bases from V and 0 from J, leaving 13 bases between them. Germline assignment: CDR1 SGDLS and CDR2 YYNGEE. The CDR3 totals 15 residues.